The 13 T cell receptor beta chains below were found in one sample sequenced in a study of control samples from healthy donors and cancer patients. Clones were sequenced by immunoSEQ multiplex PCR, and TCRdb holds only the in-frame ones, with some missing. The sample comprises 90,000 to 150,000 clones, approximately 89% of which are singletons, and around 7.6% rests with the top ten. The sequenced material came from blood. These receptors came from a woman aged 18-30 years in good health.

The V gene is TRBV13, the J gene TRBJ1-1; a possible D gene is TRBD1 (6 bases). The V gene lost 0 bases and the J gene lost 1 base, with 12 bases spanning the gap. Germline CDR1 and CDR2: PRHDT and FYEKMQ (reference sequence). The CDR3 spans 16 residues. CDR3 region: CASSLGFDRTNTEAFF. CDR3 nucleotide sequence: TGTGCCAGCAGCTTAGGTTTCGACAGGACGAACACTGAAGCTTTCTTT.

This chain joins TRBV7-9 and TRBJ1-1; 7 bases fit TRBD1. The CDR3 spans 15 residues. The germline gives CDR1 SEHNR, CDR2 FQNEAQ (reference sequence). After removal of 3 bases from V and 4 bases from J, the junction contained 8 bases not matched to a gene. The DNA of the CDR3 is TGTGCCAGCAGCTTCAGACAGGGAGCGTTCACTGAAGCTTTCTTT. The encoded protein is CASSFRQGAFTEAFF.

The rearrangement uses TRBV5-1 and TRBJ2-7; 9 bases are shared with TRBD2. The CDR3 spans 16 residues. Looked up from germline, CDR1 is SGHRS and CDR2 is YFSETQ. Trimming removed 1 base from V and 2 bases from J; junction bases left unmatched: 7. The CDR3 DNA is TGCGCCAGCAGCTTGTCCCCTAGCGGGGTGGCCTACGAGCAGTACTTC. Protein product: CASSLSPSGVAYEQYF.

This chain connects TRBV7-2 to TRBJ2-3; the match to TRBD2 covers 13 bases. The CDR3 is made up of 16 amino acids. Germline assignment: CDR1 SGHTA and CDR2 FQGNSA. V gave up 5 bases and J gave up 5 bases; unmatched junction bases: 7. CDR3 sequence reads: CASSPTSGGAKDTQYF. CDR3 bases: TGTGCCAGCAGCCCTACTAGCGGGGGGGCAAAAGATACGCAGTATTTT.

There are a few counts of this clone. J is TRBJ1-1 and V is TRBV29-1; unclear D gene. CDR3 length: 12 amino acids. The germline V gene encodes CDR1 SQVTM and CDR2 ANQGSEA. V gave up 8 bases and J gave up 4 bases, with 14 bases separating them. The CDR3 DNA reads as TGCAGCCACCTTTACCCCGGCACTGAAGCTTTCTTT. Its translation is CSHLYPGTEAFF.

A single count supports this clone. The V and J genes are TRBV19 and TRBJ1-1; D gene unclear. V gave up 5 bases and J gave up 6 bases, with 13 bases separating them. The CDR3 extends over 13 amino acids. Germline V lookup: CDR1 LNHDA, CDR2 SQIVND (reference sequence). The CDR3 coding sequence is TGTGCCAGTAGTCTTCTTCGCTGGTCTGAAGCTTTCTTT. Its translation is CASSLLRWSEAFF.

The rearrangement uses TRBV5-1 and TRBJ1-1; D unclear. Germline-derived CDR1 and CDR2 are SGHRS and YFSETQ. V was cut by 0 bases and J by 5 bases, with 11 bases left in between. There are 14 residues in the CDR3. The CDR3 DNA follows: TGCGCCAGCAGCTTGGGAGGGTGGGGTACTGAAGCTTTCTTT. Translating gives CASSLGGWGTEAFF.

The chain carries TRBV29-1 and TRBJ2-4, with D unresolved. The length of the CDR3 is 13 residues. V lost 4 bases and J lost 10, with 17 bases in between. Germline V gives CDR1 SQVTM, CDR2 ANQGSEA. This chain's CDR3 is CSVGPSPGLIQYF. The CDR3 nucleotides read TGCAGCGTTGGACCCTCACCTGGGCTTATTCAGTACTTC. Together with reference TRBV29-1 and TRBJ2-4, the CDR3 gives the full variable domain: SAVISQKPSRDICQRGTSLTIQCQVDSQVTMMFWYRQQPGQSLTLIATANQGSEATYESGFVIDKFPISRPNLTFSTLTVSNMSPEDSSIYLCSVGPSPGLIQYFGAGTRLSVL.

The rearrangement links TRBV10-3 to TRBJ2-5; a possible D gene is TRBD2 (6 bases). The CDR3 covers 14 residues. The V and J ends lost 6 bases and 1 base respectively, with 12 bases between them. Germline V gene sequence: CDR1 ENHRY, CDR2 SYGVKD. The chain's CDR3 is CAIREGGAQETQYF. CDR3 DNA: TGTGCCATCAGGGAGGGAGGCGCCCAAGAGACCCAGTACTTC.

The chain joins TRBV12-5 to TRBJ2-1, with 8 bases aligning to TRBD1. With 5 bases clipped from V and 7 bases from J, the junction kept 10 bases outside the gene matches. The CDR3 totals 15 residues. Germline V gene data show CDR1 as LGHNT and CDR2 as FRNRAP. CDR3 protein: CASGPRTGTGNEQFF. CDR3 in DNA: TGTGCTAGTGGTCCACGGACAGGGACCGGGAATGAGCAGTTCTTC.

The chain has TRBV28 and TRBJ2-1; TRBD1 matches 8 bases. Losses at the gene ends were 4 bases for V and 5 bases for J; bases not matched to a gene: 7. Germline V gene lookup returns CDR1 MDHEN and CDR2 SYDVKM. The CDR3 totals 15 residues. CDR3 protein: CASSSNGQGDNEQFF. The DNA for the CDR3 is TGTGCCAGCAGTTCTAACGGACAGGGAGACAATGAGCAGTTCTTC.

The CDR3 loop is CASSGLALWETQYF. CDR3 coding DNA: TGTGCCAGCAGTGGACTAGCGCTTTGGGAGACCCAGTACTTC. V gene TRBV2 combines with J gene TRBJ2-5, with TRBD2 matching over 8 bases. The CDR3 has 14 residues. V lost 4 bases and J lost 5; bases outside the gene matches: 6. Germline CDR1 SNHLY, CDR2 FYNNEI.

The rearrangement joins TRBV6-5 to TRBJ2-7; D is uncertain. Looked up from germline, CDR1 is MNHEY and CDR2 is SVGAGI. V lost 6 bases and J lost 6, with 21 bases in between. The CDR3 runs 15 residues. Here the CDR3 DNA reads TGTGCCAGCAGGTTGTTACTCAGGAGTCCTTCCGAGCAGTACTTC. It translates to CASRLLLRSPSEQYF.